The 28 T cell receptor beta chains listed next were all sequenced from one sample in a study of memory CD4+ T cells and cytomegalovirus serostatus. Measured with immunoSEQ multiplex PCR; TCRdb has only the in-frame clones, and not every one. This table has 50,000 or so clones, over 60% appearing once. The sort gate was single viable CD3+CD4+CD8-CD45RO+ cells for memory CD4+ T cells. The sample taken for sequencing was memory CD4+ T cells from blood. These receptors were obtained from an adult in good health and CMV-seropositive.

CDR3 residues: CASRSSSYNSPLHF. The CDR3 DNA sequence: TGTGCCAGCAGGTCCAGCTCCTATAATTCACCCCTCCACTTT. This chain joins TRBV28 and TRBJ1-6; D not certain. This CDR3 is 14 amino acids long. Trimming stripped 6 bases from V and 0 bases from J, with 6 bases between. Germline V lookup: CDR1 MDHEN, CDR2 SYDVKM.

For this clone: Other DNA sequences in this sample translate to the same CDR3. The chain employs TRBV6-6 and TRBJ1-1, with D tentatively TRBD1 (6 bases). Germline CDR1 is MNHNY and CDR2 is SVGAGI (reference sequence). V was clipped by 5 bases and J by 1 base, with 8 bases between them. The length of the CDR3 is 13 residues. The CDR3 coding sequence is TGTGCCAGCAGTCCCAGGGGGAACACTGAAGCTTTCTTT. This translates into CASSPRGNTEAFF.

J is TRBJ1-1 and V is TRBV6-1; 7 bases match TRBD1. V shed 5 bases, J shed 8 bases, and the junction held 5 bases outside the gene matches. The CDR3 is 12 residues long. Per the germline V gene, CDR1 is MNHNS and CDR2 is SASEGT. In DNA form, the CDR3 reads TGTGCCAGCAGTTCTCGGACAGGAGAAGCTTTCTTT. This encodes CASSSRTGEAFF.

V gene TRBV4-3 combines with J gene TRBJ2-1; TRBD2 matches at 11 bases. After removal of 4 bases from V and 4 bases from J, the junction contained 15 bases not matched to a gene. Germline assignment: CDR1 LGHNA and CDR2 YSLEER. The CDR3 loop spans 19 amino acids. The CDR3: CASSPFTGSLAGGYNEQFF. The CDR3 nucleotides are TGCGCCAGCAGCCCATTCACTGGATCCCTAGCGGGGGGTTACAATGAGCAGTTCTTC.

This chain uses TRBV12-5 with TRBJ2-6; D possibly matches TRBD1 or TRBD2 (5 bases each). Between the trimmed V and J ends, which lost 6 bases and 4 bases, there was a span of 31 bases. From germline, CDR1 is LGHNT and CDR2 FRNRAP. The CDR3 is 21 residues long. The CDR3 region is CASGLFVLQGWGSEGANVLTF. DNA for the CDR3: TGTGCTAGTGGCCTTTTTGTCCTTCAGGGATGGGGGTCCGAAGGGGCCAACGTCCTGACTTTC.

This rearrangement joins TRBV2 to TRBJ2-7, with D hard to call. V gave up 7 bases and J gave up 2 bases, with 15 bases separating them. Germline lookup yields CDR1 SNHLY and CDR2 FYNNEI. The CDR3 is 14 amino acids. The CDR3 coding sequence is TGTGCCAGCAACTCCGGCAACCTGCCCTACGAGCAGTACTTC. Translating gives CASNSGNLPYEQYF.

J is TRBJ1-1 and V is TRBV5-6, with D unresolved. Germline CDR1 and CDR2: SGHDT and YYEEEE. V was clipped by 0 bases and J by 2 bases, with 11 bases between them. The CDR3 sequence is 15 residues long. CDR3 sequence (DNA): TGTGCCAGCAGCTTGGTTACGGGAACAAACACTGAAGCTTTCTTT. This sequence encodes CASSLVTGTNTEAFF.

This chain links TRBV27 with TRBJ1-3, with D perhaps TRBD1 (6 bases). Trimming took 2 bases from V and 4 from J, leaving 6 bases between them. CDR3 size: 13 residues. Germline CDR1 reads MNHEY; CDR2 reads SMNVEV (reference sequence). The CDR3 region has the DNA TGTGCCAGCAGTTTAAGGGGGGGAAACACCATATATTTT. This gives the protein CASSLRGGNTIYF.

The rearrangement links TRBV28 to TRBJ2-5, with TRBD1 identical over 7 bases. Germline assignment: CDR1 MDHEN and CDR2 SYDVKM. The CDR3 totals 15 residues. The V segment lost 7 bases and the J segment 1 base; nucleotides outside the gene matches: 9. The CDR3 coding sequence is TGTGCCAGCAAAAATCCGGGACAGAGCCAAGAGACCCAGTACTTC. Its protein product is CASKNPGQSQETQYF. The full variable domain, in which reference TRBV28 and TRBJ2-5 provide the parts outside the CDR3, is DVKVTQSSRYLVKRTGEKVFLECVQDMDHENMFWYRQDPGLGLRLIYFSYDVKMKEKGDIPEGYSVSREKKERFSLILESASTNQTSMYLCASKNPGQSQETQYFGPGTRLLVL.

The CDR3: CASSLLGGYGGYTF. In DNA form, the CDR3 reads TGTGCCAGCAGCTTACTTGGGGGTTACGGTGGCTACACCTTC. This sequence joins TRBV7-2 and TRBJ1-2; a possible D gene is TRBD1 (5 bases). V was shortened by 2 bases and J by 7 bases, with 14 bases between the two germline ends. CDR1 is SGHTA and CDR2 is FQGNSA in the germline V gene. This CDR3 is 14 amino acids long.

The chain employs TRBV30 and TRBJ2-1; D remains ambiguous. This CDR3 is built from 12 residues. CDR1 and CDR2 (germline): GTSNPN, SVGIG (reference sequence). V dropped 2 bases and J dropped 5 bases, with 7 bases sitting between them. This CDR3 is CAWSSPHNEQFF. In nucleotides, the CDR3 is TGTGCCTGGAGTTCGCCCCACAATGAGCAGTTCTTC.

The chain links TRBV2 to TRBJ2-7, with D possibly TRBD2 on 6 matching bases. The CDR3 is 15 residues long. Germline CDR1 is SNHLY and CDR2 is FYNNEI. The V gene lost 4 bases and the J gene lost 3 bases, with 16 bases spanning the gap. The CDR3 nucleotides read TGTGCCAGCAGTGGGGGGACGGGGGATATCTACGAGCAGTACTTC. It codes for CASSGGTGDIYEQYF. Supplemented by reference TRBV2 and TRBJ2-7, the full variable domain reads EPEVTQTPSHQVTQMGQEVILRCVPISNHLYFYWYRQILGQKVEFLVSFYNNEISEKSEIFDDQFSVERPDGSNFTLKIRSTKLEDSAMYFCASSGGTGDIYEQYFGPGTRLTVT.

The V call is TRBV6-5, the J call TRBJ1-6, with TRBD1 matching 7 bases. This CDR3 has 14 amino acids. Losses at the gene ends were 7 bases for V and 8 bases for J; bases not matched to a gene: 8. CDR1 MNHEY and CDR2 SVGAGI come from the germline V gene. The CDR3 spells CASTLGTAHSPLHF. As DNA, the CDR3 is TGTGCCAGCACCCTCGGGACAGCCCATTCACCCCTCCACTTT.

The chain is built from TRBV30 and TRBJ2-5, with a weak D call TRBD1 (6 bases). This CDR3 is 15 amino acids long. Germline V gene data show CDR1 as GTSNPN and CDR2 as SVGIG (reference sequence). With 2 bases removed from V and 5 bases from J, the gap between germline ends came to 18 bases. The CDR3 DNA reads as TGTGCCTGGAGTATCCCCCAGGGGCTGGGGGAGACCCAGTACTTC. Its protein is CAWSIPQGLGETQYF.

The chain has TRBV5-1 and TRBJ1-1, with D hard to call. CDR3 size: 14 residues. The V gene's germline CDR1 is SGHRS and CDR2 YFSETQ. Trimming took 2 bases from V and 7 from J, leaving 15 bases between them. CDR3 coding DNA: TGCGCCAGCAGCTTACAGTATCCGCTTGATGAAGCTTTCTTT. Translated, it gives CASSLQYPLDEAFF.

CDR3 bases: TGTGCCAGTAGTATAGGGGGACAGACATTGTATTTT. Translating gives CASSIGGQTLYF. The gene calls are TRBV19 and TRBJ2-3; the match to TRBD1 covers 7 bases. This CDR3 comprises 12 residues. V was clipped by 1 base and J by 14 bases; unmatched bases: 6. The germline gives CDR1 LNHDA, CDR2 SQIVND (reference sequence). Combining the CDR3 with reference TRBV19 and TRBJ2-3 gives the whole variable domain DGGITQSPKYLFRKEGQNVTLSCEQNLNHDAMYWYRQDPGQGLRLIYYSQIVNDFQKGDIAEGYSVSREKKESFPLTVTSAQKNPTAFYLCASSIGGQTLYFGPGTRLTVL.

This clone occurred once. This chain uses TRBV28 with TRBJ2-2, with D maybe TRBD1 (6 bases). The CDR3 consists of 14 residues. The germline V gene encodes CDR1 MDHEN and CDR2 SYDVKM. Trimming left V 5 bases short and J 6 bases short, with 13 bases between. The CDR3: CASSRTVNAGELFF. CDR3 nucleotide sequence: TGTGCCAGCAGTCGGACAGTAAATGCCGGGGAGCTGTTTTTT.

The gene calls are TRBV9 and TRBJ2-6; TRBD1 agrees at 10 bases. The CDR3 contains 20 residues. Trimming cost V 4 bases and J 1 base; bases outside gene matches: 14. From germline, CDR1 is SGDLS and CDR2 YYNGEE. CDR3 sequence (DNA): TGTGCCAGCAGCCCCCGGGCCGGGACAGGGGAGTATTCTGGGGCCAACGTCCTGACTTTC. Amino acid sequence: CASSPRAGTGEYSGANVLTF.

This chain connects TRBV11-1 to TRBJ2-3; 7 bases are a match to TRBD2. Germline lookup yields CDR1 SGHAT and CDR2 FQDESV (reference sequence). CDR3 length: 15 amino acids. J gave up 4 bases and V 5 bases, and 9 bases lay outside the gene matches. CDR3 coding DNA: TGTGCCAGCAGCACAAGAGCGGGGACTTCAGATACGCAGTATTTT. Amino acids: CASSTRAGTSDTQYF.

The chain has TRBV5-4 and TRBJ1-1, with D hard to call. CDR3 length: 14 residues. Germline V gene lookup returns CDR1 SGHNT and CDR2 YYREEE (reference sequence). Deletions cut 0 bases from V and 1 base from J, with 7 bases between. CDR3 nucleotides: TGTGCCAGCAGCTTGGTGTCGGAGAACACTGAAGCTTTCTTT. This gives the protein CASSLVSENTEAFF. Together with reference TRBV5-4 and TRBJ1-1, the CDR3 gives the full variable domain: ETGVTQSPTHLIKTRGQQVTLRCSSQSGHNTVSWYQQALGQGPQFIFQYYREEENGRGNFPPRFSGLQFPNYSSELNVNALELDDSALYLCASSLVSENTEAFFGQGTRLTVV.

The rearrangement uses TRBV18 and TRBJ2-5, with 9 bases that match TRBD1. The trim removed 3 bases at V and 5 bases at J, leaving 4 bases unmatched. The CDR3 totals 14 residues. Germline loops: CDR1 KGHSH, CDR2 LQKENI. The CDR3 nucleotides are TGTGCCAGCTCACCTGGCGACAGGGGGGAGACCCAGTACTTC. It specifies CASSPGDRGETQYF. Full variable domain (rest looked up from reference TRBV18 and TRBJ2-5): NAGVMQNPRHLVRRRGQEARLRCSPMKGHSHVYWYRQLPEEGLKFMVYLQKENIIDESGMPKERFSAEFPKEGPSILRIQQVVRGDSAAYFCASSPGDRGETQYFGPGTRLLVL.

A single count supports this clone. The chain joins TRBV6-5 to TRBJ1-2, with TRBD1 matching over 9 bases. Trimming took 6 bases from V and 5 from J; bases not matched to a gene: 7. Germline V gene lookup returns CDR1 MNHEY and CDR2 SVGAGI. The CDR3 spans 14 residues. This CDR3 is CASRTGGEAYGYTF. DNA for the CDR3: TGTGCCAGCAGAACAGGGGGCGAGGCTTATGGCTACACCTTC.

In regard to this clone: Other DNA sequences in the sample encode the same CDR3. CDR3 nucleotide sequence: TGCGCCAGCAGCTTGGGCCAAGCGGCTAGCACAGATACGCAGTATTTT. It translates to CASSLGQAASTDTQYF. The chain is built from TRBV5-1 and TRBJ2-3, with D possibly being TRBD2 (5 bases). This CDR3 is 16 amino acids long. CDR1 and CDR2 from the germline V gene are SGHRS and YFSETQ. The V and J ends lost 0 bases and 0 bases respectively, with 11 bases between them.

The chain links TRBV11-2 to TRBJ1-5, with TRBD1 matching over 8 bases. The CDR3 is 13 amino acids. The V gene end was trimmed by 5 bases and the J gene end by 5 bases; junction bases not matched to a gene: 2. Germline-derived CDR1 and CDR2 are SGHAT and FQNNGV. CDR3 bases: TGTGCCAGCAGCGTGGACAGGGATCAGCCCCAGCATTTT. Translating gives CASSVDRDQPQHF.

The chain has TRBV2 and TRBJ2-3; maybe TRBD1 (6 bases). CDR1 and CDR2 from the germline V gene are SNHLY and FYNNEI. Deletions cut 5 bases from V and 4 bases from J, with 10 bases between. The CDR3 is made up of 13 amino acids. In DNA, the CDR3 is TGTGCCAGCAGTTCAAACAGGGCAGATACGCAGTATTTT. Its translation: CASSSNRADTQYF.

The J gene is TRBJ1-2, the V gene TRBV29-1, with a weak D call TRBD1 (6 bases). The CDR3 has 14 amino acids. The germline V and J ends were trimmed by 3 bases and 0 bases, with 11 bases remaining between them. The germline V gene has CDR1 SQVTM and CDR2 ANQGSEA. The CDR3 DNA is TGCAGCGTTGACAGGGGAGGATCTAACTATGGCTACACCTTC. This codes for CSVDRGGSNYGYTF.

This chain joins TRBV28 and TRBJ2-1; D is perhaps TRBD2 (5 bases). Germline V lookup: CDR1 MDHEN, CDR2 SYDVKM. This CDR3 is built from 14 residues. The V gene lost 7 bases and the J gene lost 0 bases, with 10 bases spanning the gap. The CDR3, as DNA: TGTGCCAGCAATGGAGGCAGCTCCTACAATGAGCAGTTCTTC. This translates into CASNGGSSYNEQFF.

This rearrangement joins TRBV6-5 to TRBJ2-7, with D perhaps TRBD2 (6 bases). This CDR3 comprises 15 residues. Germline values: CDR1 MNHEY, CDR2 SVGAGI. The V end was cut by 0 bases, the J end by 3 bases, with 12 bases between. CDR3 coding DNA: TGTGCCAGCAGTTACTCGGGGCAGGGAGGCTACGAGCAGTACTTC. The encoded protein is CASSYSGQGGYEQYF.